The entry that follows covers one T cell receptor beta chain sequence. The sample carries other DNA sequences with the same CDR3. Using immunoSEQ multiplex PCR, the repertoire was profiled, and TCRdb retains in-frame clones only, with some absent. The sample shows 130,000 or so clones, approximately 94% of them seen only once. CDR3 length: 14 amino acids. V was clipped by 2 bases and J by 4 bases; unmatched bases: 0. Germline V gene sequence: CDR1 MDHEN, CDR2 SYDVKM. This entry is derived from a study of control samples from healthy donors and cancer patients. V is TRBV28 and J is TRBJ1-5, with 9 bases fitting TRBD1. This clonotype originated in a man aged 35-49 years in good health. The specimen sequenced was blood. DNA of the CDR3: TGTGCCAGCAGTTTAGACAGGGGGAATCAGCCCCAGCATTTT. Translated: CASSLDRGNQPQHF. The whole variable domain, remainder taken from reference TRBV28 and TRBJ1-5, is DVKVTQSSRYLVKRTGEKVFLECVQDMDHENMFWYRQDPGLGLRLIYFSYDVKMKEKGDIPEGYSVSREKKERFSLILESASTNQTSMYLCASSLDRGNQPQHFGDGTRLSIL.